This T cell receptor (beta chain) was identified in a study of CD4 T cells in relation to SARS-CoV-2 and coronaviruses (dated by TCRdb to about 2021). As for the study more broadly: In the ViraFEST assay, PBMCs were cultured with antigen for under eleven days, after which TCR beta CDR3s were sequenced to identify clonal expansions specific to the antigen. The Adaptive Biotechnologies TCR-sequencing kit was used for samples from a few pre-COVID donors and for the naive versus memory experiments, whereas the other data were Illumina-based. The study assessed, at the TCR clonotype level, memory CD4+ T cell crossreactivity between SARS-CoV-2 and common cold coronavirus spike proteins. A different, Illumina-based TCR-beta assay was used to sequence expansion assays from other donors in the study. Patient-derived lymphoblastoid cell lines were used to map the HLA restriction of shared crossreactive spike epitopes. An HIV-1 Nef peptide pool or a culture without peptide was used as the negative reference condition. What the research found in general, with its limitations: Compared with monoreactive clones, crossreactive clones had significantly weaker SARS-CoV-2-driven expansion, a result consistent with antigenic imprinting. No donor contributed both pre-pandemic and post-infection samples, which limited tracing the source of pre-existing responses. Memory CD4+ clonotypes crossrecognizing SARS-CoV-2 and at least one common cold coronavirus spike were found in 60% to 75% of donors. Crossreactivity analysis centred on spike protein, so crossreactivity against other viral proteins was not assessed. The study was constrained by small numbers of patients and of tested TCRs.

A word on this clone: It lacks a known antigen. One base away there is no much larger clone; base qualities are not given.

V was cut back by 0 bases and J by 6 bases, leaving a gap of 4 bases between them. The germline V gene gives CDR1 as ENHRY and CDR2 as SYGVKD. The CDR3 holds 12 amino acids from the cysteine to the phenylalanine. The entry retains the CDR3 DNA only, 36 bases that are in frame from base 1. CD4+ T cells from unexposed donors were collected before the COVID-19 pandemic (2011-2018). After around eleven days of culture, CD4+ T cells were isolated with the EasySep CD4+ T cell isolation kit. As cell numbers permitted, CD4+ T cells from unexposed donors were tested for reactivity to SARS-CoV-2 S and N and to four common cold coronavirus spike pools. PBMCs were cultured at fewer than 2.5 million per well in IMDM supplemented with around 5% human AB serum and 9 to 10 IU/ml IL-2. Half of the culture medium was replaced with fresh IL-2-containing medium on days 3 and 7. In general, every peptide culture condition was set up in three replicate wells. Leukapheresis product for the unexposed donors was purchased commercially. PBMCs were isolated from leukapheresis product or whole blood by Ficoll-Paque PLUS gradient centrifugation. The PBMCs went either fresh into the expansion assay or into cryopreservation at -140 degrees C. The QIAamp Micro DNA Kit was used to extract genomic DNA from the CD4+ T cells.

To prepare the library, the immunoSEQ multiplex PCR assay was applied. Turning to the authors' computational methods: Preprocessing removed nonproductive sequences and CDR3s not starting with C, not ending with F or W, or shorter than 7 amino acids. Antigen-specific clonotypes were called with the MANAFEST web app on the basis of expansion relative to the reference and to other culture wells. A clone was considered positive if significant expansion relative to the reference culture was observed in 2 of 3 replicate wells at an FDR below 0.05. For a clone to be considered positive, significant expansion relative to all other tandem wells and an odds ratio above 5 were also required. CDR3 homology was measured as pairwise Levenshtein distance, computed with the stringdist R package after trimming three terminal residues from each end. TCRdb took this table from immuneACCESS and kept in-frame rearrangements with V and J called. Such tables lack part of the clones; where checked against another copy, unresolved V genes explain under half of the gap, and the rest is unexplained. V, J and clone size are those of that table, while D and trimming were read from the DNA. The sample table shows roughly 18,000 clones, and 82% are seen once. Under 35% of the sample rests with the top ten.

The sample was CD4+ T cells from PBMCs, cultured in vitro. The chain uses TRBV10-3 and TRBJ2-3; too little of a D gene remains to name it. The TCR sequence derives from a human donor in good health. The CDR3 region reads CAISESADTQYF. The nucleotide sequence is TGTGCCATCAGTGAGTCAGCGGATACGCAGTATTTT.